The clone carrying this T cell receptor (beta chain) occurred a few times. What it binds is unknown. This entry is derived from a study of vaccination effects on CD4 cells after COVID-19. Study overall: The cohort was immunized with two doses of either the BNT162b2 or mRNA-1273 vaccine. Study-level results: Vaccine-induced clones in healthy vaccinees cross-reacted with common cold coronaviruses in only 1 of 255 cases. Both infection-induced and vaccine-induced clones contracted markedly at late post-vaccination timepoints.

Before sequencing took place, the ViraFEST assay used viral peptide pools to expand antigen-specific CD4+ T cells. It was after nine to ten days of culture that CD4+ T cells were isolated. Among the vaccine recipients, none had a prior SARS-CoV-2 infection, and nucleocapsid antibodies were negative. A half-medium replacement with IL-2 medium was carried out on days 3 and 7. With 1 base removed from V and 3 bases from J, the gap between germline ends came to 9 bases. The CDR3 extends over 15 amino acids. Germline V gene lookup returns CDR1 SGHVS and CDR2 FQNEAQ. Produced via immunoSEQ multiplex PCR; TCRdb's table is partial and in-frame only. The sample shows approximately 44,000 clones, 77% of them seen only once.

This material consisted of CD4+ T cells from PBMCs cultured with HCoV-NL63 spike peptides, taken before COVID-19 vaccination. The TCR originated in a human donor who received a COVID-19 vaccine. The rearrangement uses TRBV7-8 and TRBJ1-4; D may be TRBD1 (5 bases). CDR3 sequence: CASSLVRQSNEKLFF. The CDR3 DNA follows: TGTGCCAGCAGCTTAGTTAGACAGTCTAATGAAAAACTGTTTTTT.